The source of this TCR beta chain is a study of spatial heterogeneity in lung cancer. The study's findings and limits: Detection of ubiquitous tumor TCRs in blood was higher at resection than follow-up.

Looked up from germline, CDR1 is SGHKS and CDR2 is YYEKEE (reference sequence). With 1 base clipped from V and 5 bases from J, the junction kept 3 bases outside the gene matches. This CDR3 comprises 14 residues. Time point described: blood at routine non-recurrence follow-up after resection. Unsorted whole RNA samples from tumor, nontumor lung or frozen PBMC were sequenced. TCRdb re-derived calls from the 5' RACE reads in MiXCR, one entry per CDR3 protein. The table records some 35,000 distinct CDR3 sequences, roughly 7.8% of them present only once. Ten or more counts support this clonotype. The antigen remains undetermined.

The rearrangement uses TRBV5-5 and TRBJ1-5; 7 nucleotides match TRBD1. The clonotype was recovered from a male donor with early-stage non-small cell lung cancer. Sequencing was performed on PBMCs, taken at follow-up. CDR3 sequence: CASSLTGEDQPQHF. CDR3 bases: TGTGCCAGCAGCTTGACAGGGGAAGATCAGCCCCAGCATTTT.